This is a list of T cell receptor beta chains from one sample in a study of cytomegalovirus exposure and HLA in healthy donors. Sequencing used immunoSEQ multiplex PCR; TCRdb keeps in-frame clones, though not all of them. The specimen's table records more than 85,000 clones. Sample: PBMCs. The source is a girl aged 5 to 17 in good health and CMV-seropositive. CDR3s include the opening cysteine and the closing phenylalanine or tryptophan. The D gene is left open where the match is weak.

d_gene	j_gene	v_gene	CDR3nt	CDR3aa
TRBD1	TRBJ1-4	TRBV11-2	TGTGCCAGCAGCTTCACAGGGGACGAAAAACTGTTTTTT	CASSFTGDEKLFF
TRBD2	TRBJ2-3	TRBV5-1	TGCGCCAGCAGCTTGGGGCTAGCGGGGGCAGATACGCAGTATTTT	CASSLGLAGADTQYF
TRBD1	TRBJ2-1	TRBV7-9	TGTGCCAGCAGCCCCGTGACAGGGATTGGCTACAATGAGCAGTTCTTC	CASSPVTGIGYNEQFF
TRBD1	TRBJ2-2	TRBV4-3	TGCGCCAGCAGCCAAGACAGGGGGTACACCGGGGAGCTGTTTTTT	CASSQDRGYTGELFF
.	TRBJ2-7	TRBV11-2	TGTGCCAGCAGCCACGGACTGAACGAGCAGTACTTC	CASSHGLNEQYF
TRBD1	TRBJ1-1	TRBV5-4	TGTGCCAGCAGCTTGGACGGACAGGGCGCCCGTATGAACACTGAAGCTTTCTTT	CASSLDGQGARMNTEAFF
TRBD1	TRBJ1-2	TRBV5-4	TGTGCCAGCAGCTTGACAGGGGGTCGGGGCTACACCTTC	CASSLTGGRGYTF
.	TRBJ1-2	TRBV7-9	TGTGCCAGCAGCCGGGACATACCCTATGGCTACACCTTC	CASSRDIPYGYTF
TRBD1	TRBJ2-1	TRBV10-3	TGTGCCACGGCGCCCGGGACAGGGGATAATGAGCAGTTCTTC	CATAPGTGDNEQFF
.	TRBJ2-2	TRBV9	TGTGCCAGCAGCGTAGGTTCACAGTCGATCGGGGAGCTGTTTTTT	CASSVGSQSIGELFF
.	TRBJ2-3	TRBV7-3	TGTGCCAGCAGCTTAACGCATAATAACAGGGAGGGGGCAGATACGCAGTATTTT	CASSLTHNNREGADTQYF